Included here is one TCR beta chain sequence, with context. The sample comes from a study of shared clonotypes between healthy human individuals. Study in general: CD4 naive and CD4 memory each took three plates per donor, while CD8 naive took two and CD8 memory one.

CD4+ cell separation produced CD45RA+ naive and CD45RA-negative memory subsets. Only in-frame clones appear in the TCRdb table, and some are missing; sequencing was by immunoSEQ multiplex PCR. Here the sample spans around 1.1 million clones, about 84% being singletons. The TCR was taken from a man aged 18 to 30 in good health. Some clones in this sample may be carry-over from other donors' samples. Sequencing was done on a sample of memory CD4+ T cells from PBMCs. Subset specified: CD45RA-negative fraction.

CDR3 DNA: TGTGCCAGCTCCCCTATGTGGGGGGGAGGAAGCGAGCAGTACTTC. This sequence encodes CASSPMWGGGSEQYF. The gene calls are TRBV18 and TRBJ2-7, with TRBD2 matching 7 bases. CDR3 length equals 15 residues. From germline, CDR1 is KGHSH and CDR2 LQKENI. Trimming took 6 bases from V and 6 from J; bases not matched to a gene: 14.